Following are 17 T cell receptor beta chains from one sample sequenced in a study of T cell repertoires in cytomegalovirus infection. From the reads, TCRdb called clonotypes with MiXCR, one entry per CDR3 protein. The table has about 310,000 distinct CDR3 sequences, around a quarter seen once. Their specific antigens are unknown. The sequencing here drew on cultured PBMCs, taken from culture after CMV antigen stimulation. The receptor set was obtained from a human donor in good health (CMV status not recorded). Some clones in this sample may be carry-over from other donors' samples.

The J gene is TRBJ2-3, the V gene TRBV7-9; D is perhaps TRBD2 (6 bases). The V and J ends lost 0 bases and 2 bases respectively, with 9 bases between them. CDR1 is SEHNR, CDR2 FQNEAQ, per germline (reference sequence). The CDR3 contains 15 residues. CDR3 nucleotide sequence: TGTGCCAGCAGCTTAGCGGGACTCCTCACAGATACGCAGTATTTT. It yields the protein CASSLAGLLTDTQYF.

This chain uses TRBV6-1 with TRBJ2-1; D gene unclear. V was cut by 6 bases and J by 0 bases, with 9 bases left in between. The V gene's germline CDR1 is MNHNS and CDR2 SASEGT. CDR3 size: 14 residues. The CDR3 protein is CASRAAASYNEQFF. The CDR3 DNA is TGTGCCAGCAGGGCGGCGGCCTCCTACAATGAGCAGTTCTTC.

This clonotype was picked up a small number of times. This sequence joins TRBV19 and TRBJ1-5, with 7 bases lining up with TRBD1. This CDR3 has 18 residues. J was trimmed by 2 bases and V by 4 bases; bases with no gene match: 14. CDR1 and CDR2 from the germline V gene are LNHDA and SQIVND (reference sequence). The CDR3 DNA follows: TGTGCCAGTAGTACTCAGGGGGGATACGGGGGGGGCAATCAGCCCCAGCATTTT. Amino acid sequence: CASSTQGGYGGGNQPQHF.

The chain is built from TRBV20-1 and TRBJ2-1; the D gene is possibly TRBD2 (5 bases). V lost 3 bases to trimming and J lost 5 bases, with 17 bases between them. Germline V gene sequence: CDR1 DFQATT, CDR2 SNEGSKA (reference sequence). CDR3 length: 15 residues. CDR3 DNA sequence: TGCAGTGCTAGTTTGGTGAGTGGACTCCACAATGAGCAGTTCTTC. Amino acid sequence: CSASLVSGLHNEQFF.

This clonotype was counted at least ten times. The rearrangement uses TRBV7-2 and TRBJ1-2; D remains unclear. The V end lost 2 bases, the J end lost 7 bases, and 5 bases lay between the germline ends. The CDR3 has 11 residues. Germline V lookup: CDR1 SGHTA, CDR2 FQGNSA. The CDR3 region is CASSLRGGYTF. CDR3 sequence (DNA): TGTGCCAGCAGCTTACGGGGTGGCTACACCTTC.

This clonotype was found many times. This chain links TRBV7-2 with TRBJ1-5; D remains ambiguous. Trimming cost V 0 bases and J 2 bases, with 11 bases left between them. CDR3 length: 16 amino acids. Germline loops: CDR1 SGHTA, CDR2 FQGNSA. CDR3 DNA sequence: TGTGCCAGCAGCTTAGCTCCGGGTGGAGGCAATCAGCCCCAGCATTTT. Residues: CASSLAPGGGNQPQHF.

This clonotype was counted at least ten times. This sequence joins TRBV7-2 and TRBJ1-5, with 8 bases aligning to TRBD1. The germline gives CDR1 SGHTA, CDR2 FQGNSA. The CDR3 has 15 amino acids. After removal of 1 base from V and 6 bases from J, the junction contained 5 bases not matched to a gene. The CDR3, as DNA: TGTGCCAGCAGCTTAGAGGACAGGGACAGTCAGCCCCAGCATTTT. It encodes CASSLEDRDSQPQHF.

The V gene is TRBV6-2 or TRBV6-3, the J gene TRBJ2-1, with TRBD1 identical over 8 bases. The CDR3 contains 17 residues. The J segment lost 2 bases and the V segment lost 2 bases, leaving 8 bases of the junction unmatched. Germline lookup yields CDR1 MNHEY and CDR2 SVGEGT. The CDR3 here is CASSYLRTGHPYNEQFF. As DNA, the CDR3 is TGTGCCAGCAGTTACCTTCGGACAGGGCACCCCTACAATGAGCAGTTCTTC.

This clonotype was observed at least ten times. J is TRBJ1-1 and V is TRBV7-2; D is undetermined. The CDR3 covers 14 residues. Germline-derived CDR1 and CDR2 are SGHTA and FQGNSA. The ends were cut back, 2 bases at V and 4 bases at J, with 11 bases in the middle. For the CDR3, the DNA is TGTGCCAGCAGCTTACTTGGCTGGGGCACTGAAGCTTTCTTT. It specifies CASSLLGWGTEAFF.

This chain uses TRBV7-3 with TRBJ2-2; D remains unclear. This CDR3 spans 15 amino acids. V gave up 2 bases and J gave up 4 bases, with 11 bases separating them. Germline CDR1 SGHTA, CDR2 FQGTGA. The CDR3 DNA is TGTGCCAGCAGCTTAGACCCCTTCTCCACCGGGGAGCTGTTTTTT. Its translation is CASSLDPFSTGELFF.

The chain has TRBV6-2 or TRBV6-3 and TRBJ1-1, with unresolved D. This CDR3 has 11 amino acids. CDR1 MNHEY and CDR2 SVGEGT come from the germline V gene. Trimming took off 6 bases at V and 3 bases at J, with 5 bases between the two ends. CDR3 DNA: TGTGCCAGCAGGCGGGACACTGAAGCTTTCTTT. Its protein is CASRRDTEAFF.

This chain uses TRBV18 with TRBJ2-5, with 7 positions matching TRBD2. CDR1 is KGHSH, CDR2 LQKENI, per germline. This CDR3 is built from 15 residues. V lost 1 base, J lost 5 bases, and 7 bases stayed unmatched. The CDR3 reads CASSPLAGDLETQYF. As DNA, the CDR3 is TGTGCCAGCTCACCACTGGCGGGAGATCTCGAGACCCAGTACTTC.

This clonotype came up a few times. The DNA of the CDR3 is TGCAGTGCTGAAAAAGCGGGAGGGGGCTACGAGCAGTACTTC. Encoded protein: CSAEKAGGGYEQYF. V is TRBV20-1 and J is TRBJ2-7, with 10 bases fitting TRBD2. J gave up 3 bases and V 5 bases, and 7 bases lay outside the gene matches. CDR1 is DFQATT and CDR2 is SNEGSKA in the germline V gene (reference sequence). The CDR3 has 14 residues.

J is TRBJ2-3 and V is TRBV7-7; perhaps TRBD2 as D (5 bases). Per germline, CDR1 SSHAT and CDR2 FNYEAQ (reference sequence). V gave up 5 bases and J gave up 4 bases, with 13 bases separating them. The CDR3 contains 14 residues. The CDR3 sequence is CASSPGPAADTQYF. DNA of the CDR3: TGTGCCAGCAGCCCGGGCCCAGCGGCAGATACGCAGTATTTT.

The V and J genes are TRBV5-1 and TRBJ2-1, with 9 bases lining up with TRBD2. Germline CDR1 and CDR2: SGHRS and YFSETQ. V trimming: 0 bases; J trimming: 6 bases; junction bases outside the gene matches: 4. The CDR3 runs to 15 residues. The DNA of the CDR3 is TGCGCCAGCAGCTTGGTTAGCGGGAGTATCAATGAGCAGTTCTTC. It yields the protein CASSLVSGSINEQFF.

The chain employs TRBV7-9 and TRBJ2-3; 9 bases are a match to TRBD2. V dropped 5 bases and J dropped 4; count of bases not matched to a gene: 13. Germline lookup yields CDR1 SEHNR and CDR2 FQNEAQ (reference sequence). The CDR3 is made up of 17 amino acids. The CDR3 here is CASSRPRREGNADTQYF. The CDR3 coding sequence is TGTGCCAGCAGCCGACCCCGGCGGGAGGGAAATGCAGATACGCAGTATTTT.

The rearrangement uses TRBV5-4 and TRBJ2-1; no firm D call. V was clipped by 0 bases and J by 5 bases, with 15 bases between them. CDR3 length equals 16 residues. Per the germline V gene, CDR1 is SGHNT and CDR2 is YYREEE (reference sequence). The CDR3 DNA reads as TGTGCCAGCAGCTTGGGGGCAGCCCGTAACCACAATGAGCAGTTCTTC. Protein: CASSLGAARNHNEQFF.